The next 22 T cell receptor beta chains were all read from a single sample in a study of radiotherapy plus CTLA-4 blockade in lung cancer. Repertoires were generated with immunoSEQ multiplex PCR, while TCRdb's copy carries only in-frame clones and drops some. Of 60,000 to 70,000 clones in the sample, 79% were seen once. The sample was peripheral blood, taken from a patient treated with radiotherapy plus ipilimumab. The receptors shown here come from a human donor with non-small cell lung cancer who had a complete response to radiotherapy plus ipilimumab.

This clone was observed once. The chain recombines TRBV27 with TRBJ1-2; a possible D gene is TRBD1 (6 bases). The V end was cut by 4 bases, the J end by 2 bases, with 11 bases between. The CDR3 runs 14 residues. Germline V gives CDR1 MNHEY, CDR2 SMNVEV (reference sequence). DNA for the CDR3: TGTGCCAGCAGTTACAGGGCAGTAAACTATGGCTACACCTTC. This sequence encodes CASSYRAVNYGYTF.

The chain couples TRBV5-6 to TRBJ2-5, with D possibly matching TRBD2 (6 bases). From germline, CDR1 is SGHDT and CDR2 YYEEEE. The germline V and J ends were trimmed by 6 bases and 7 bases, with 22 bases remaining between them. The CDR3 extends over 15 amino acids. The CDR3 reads CASTSDWRRGGTQYF. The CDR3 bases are TGTGCCAGCACCTCGGACTGGAGGAGGGGAGGGACCCAGTACTTC. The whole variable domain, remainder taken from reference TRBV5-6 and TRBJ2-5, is DAGVTQSPTHLIKTRGQQVTLRCSPKSGHDTVSWYQQALGQGPQFIFQYYEEEERQRGNFPDRFSGHQFPNYSSELNVNALLLGDSALYLCASTSDWRRGGTQYFGPGTRLLVL.

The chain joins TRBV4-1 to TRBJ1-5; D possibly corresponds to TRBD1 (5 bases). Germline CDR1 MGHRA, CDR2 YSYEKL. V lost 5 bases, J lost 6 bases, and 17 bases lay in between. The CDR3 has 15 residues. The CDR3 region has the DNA TGCGCCAGCAGCAAGCAATTGCAGGGAGGTCAGCCCCAGCATTTT. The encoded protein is CASSKQLQGGQPQHF.

The CDR3 nucleotides read TGTGCCAGCACCCGGTTGTCGAACACCGGGGAGCTGTTTTTT. Translated: CASTRLSNTGELFF. The V call is TRBV2, the J call TRBJ2-2; D is ambiguous. The V gene's germline CDR1 is SNHLY and CDR2 FYNNEI. Trimming removed 7 bases at V and 0 bases at J, with 9 bases between. This CDR3 contains 14 residues.

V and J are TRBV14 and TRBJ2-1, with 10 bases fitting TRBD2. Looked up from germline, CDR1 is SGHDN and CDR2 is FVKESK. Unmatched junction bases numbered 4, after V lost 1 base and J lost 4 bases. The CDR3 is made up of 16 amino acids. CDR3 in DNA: TGTGCCAGCAGCCAAGGTTGGACTAGCGGATACAATGAGCAGTTCTTC. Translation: CASSQGWTSGYNEQFF.

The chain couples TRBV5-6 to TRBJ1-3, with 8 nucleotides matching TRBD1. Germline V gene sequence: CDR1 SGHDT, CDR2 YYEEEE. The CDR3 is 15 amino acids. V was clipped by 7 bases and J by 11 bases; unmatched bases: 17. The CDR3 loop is CASALGQATPMAIYF. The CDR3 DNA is TGTGCCAGCGCGCTGGGACAGGCGACACCCATGGCCATATATTTT.

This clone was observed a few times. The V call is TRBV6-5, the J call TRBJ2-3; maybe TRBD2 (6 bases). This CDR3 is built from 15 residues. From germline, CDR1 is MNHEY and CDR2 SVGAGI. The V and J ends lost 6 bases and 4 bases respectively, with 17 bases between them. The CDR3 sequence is CASRGLTGFADTQYF. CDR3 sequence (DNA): TGTGCCAGCAGGGGACTCACCGGATTCGCAGATACGCAGTATTTT.

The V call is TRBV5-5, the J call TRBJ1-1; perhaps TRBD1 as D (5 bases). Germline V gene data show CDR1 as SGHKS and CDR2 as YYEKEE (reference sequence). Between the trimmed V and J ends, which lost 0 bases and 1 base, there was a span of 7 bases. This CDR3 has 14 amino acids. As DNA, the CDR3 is TGTGCCAGCAGCTTGGCAACAGGGAACACTGAAGCTTTCTTT. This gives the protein CASSLATGNTEAFF. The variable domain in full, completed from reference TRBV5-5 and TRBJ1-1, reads DAGVTQSPTHLIKTRGQQVTLRCSPISGHKSVSWYQQVLGQGPQFIFQYYEKEERGRGNFPDRFSARQFPNYSSELNVNALLLGDSALYLCASSLATGNTEAFFGQGTRLTVV.

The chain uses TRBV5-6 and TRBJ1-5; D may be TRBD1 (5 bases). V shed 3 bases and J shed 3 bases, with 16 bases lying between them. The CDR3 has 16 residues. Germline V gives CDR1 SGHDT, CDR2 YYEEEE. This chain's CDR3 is CASSSRDRLPNQPQHF. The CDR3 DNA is TGTGCCAGCAGCTCCCGGGACCGGCTACCCAATCAGCCCCAGCATTTT.

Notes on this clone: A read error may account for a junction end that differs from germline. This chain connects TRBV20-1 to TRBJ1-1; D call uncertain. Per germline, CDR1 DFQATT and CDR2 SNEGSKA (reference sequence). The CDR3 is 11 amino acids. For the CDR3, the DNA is TGCAGTGCTAGAGGGCCTCAACTTGAGTCCTTT. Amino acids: CSARGPQLESF.

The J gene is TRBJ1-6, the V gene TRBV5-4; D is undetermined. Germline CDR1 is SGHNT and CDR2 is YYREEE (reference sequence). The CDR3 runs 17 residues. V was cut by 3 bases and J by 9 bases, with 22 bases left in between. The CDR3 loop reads CASSSGQDLIWGSPLHF. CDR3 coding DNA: TGTGCCAGCAGCTCCGGGCAGGACCTTATCTGGGGTTCACCCCTCCACTTT.

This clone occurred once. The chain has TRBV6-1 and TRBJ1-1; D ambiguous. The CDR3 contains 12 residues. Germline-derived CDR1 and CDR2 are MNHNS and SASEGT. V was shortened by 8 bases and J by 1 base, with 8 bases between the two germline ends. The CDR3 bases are TGTGCCAGCGGACGGTGGAACACTGAAGCTTTCTTT. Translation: CASGRWNTEAFF.

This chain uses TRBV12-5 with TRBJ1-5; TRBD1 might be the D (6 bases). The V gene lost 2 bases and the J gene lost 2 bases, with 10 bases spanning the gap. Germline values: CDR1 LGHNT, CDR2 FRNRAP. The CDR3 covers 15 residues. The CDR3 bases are TGTGCTAGTGGTTTGCAGGGGATTGGCAATCAGCCCCAGCATTTT. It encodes CASGLQGIGNQPQHF. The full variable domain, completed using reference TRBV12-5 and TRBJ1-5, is DARVTQTPRHKVTEMGQEVTMRCQPILGHNTVFWYRQTMMQGLELLAYFRNRAPLDDSGMPKDRFSAEMPDATLATLKIQPSEPRDSAVYFCASGLQGIGNQPQHFGDGTRLSIL.

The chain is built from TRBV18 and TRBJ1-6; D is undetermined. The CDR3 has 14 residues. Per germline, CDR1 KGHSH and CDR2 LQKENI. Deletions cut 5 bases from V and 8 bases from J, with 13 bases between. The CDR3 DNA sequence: TGTGCCAGCTCAGTAACAGATAGAGATTCACCCCTCCACTTT. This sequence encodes CASSVTDRDSPLHF.

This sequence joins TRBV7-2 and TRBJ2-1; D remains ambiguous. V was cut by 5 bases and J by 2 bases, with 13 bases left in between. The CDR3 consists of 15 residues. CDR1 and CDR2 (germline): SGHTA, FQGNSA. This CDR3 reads CASSPRTRTYNEQFF. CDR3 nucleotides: TGTGCCAGCAGCCCTAGGACCCGGACCTACAATGAGCAGTTCTTC.

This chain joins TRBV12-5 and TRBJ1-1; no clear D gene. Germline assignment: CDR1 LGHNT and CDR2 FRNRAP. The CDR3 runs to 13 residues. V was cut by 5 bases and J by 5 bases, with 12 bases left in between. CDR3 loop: CASGGLSGTEAFF. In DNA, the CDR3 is TGTGCTAGTGGTGGGCTGAGTGGGACTGAAGCTTTCTTT.

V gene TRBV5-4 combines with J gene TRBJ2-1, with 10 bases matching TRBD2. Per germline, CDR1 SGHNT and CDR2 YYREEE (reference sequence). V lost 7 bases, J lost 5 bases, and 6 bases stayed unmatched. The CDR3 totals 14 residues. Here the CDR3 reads CASRWTSGNNEQFF. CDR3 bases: TGTGCCAGCCGATGGACTAGCGGAAACAATGAGCAGTTCTTC.

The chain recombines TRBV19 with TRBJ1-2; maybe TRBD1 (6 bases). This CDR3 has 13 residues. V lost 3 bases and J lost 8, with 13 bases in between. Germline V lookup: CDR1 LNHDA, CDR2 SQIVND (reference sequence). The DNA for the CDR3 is TGTGCCAGTAGTATTGAGGGGGGGAAAGGCTACACCTTC. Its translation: CASSIEGGKGYTF.

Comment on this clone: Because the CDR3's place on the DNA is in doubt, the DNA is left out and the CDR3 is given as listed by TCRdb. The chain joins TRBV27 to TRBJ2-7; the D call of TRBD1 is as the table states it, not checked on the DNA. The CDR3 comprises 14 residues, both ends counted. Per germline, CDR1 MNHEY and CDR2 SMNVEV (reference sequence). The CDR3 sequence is CASSLGVGRGSLYV.

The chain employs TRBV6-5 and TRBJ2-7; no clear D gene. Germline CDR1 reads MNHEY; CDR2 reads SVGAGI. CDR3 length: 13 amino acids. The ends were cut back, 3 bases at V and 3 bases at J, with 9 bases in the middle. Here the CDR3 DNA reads TGTGCCAGCAGTTATGGACCGGACTACGAGCAGTACGTC. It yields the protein CASSYGPDYEQYV.

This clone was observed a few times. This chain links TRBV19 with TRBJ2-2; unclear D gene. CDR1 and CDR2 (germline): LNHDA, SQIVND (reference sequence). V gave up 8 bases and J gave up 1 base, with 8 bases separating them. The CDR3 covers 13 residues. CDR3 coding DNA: TGTGCCAGTGCCCCGAGGAACACCGGGGAGCTGTTTTTT. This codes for CASAPRNTGELFF.

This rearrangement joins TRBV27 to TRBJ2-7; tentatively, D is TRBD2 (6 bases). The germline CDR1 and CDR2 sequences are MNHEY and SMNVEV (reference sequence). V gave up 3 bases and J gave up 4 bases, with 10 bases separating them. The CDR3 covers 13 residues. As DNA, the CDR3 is TGTGCCAGCAGTTTGGGGGGAGAATACGAGCAGTACTTC. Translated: CASSLGGEYEQYF.